One and the same sample provided the 23 T cell receptor beta chains below, sequenced in a study of control samples from healthy donors and cancer patients. The protocol was immunoSEQ multiplex PCR, while the TCRdb copy is restricted to in-frame clones and leaves out a portion. The sample consists of 150,000 to 200,000 clones, approximately 94% of them appearing once. Sample: blood. Every receptor here comes from a woman between 18 and 29 years old in good health.

A word on this clone: It is unclear where the CDR3 begins or ends on the DNA, so no DNA is shown, and the CDR3 is as TCRdb lists it. The J gene is TRBJ1-3, the V gene TRBV6-2 or TRBV6-3; TRBD1, the table's D call, was not compared with the DNA. Per the germline V gene, CDR1 is MNHEY and CDR2 is SVGEGT. The CDR3 is made up of 15 amino acids, end residues included. The CDR3 loop is CASSSSRTGGNTIYF.

The chain carries TRBV9 and TRBJ1-6, with a tentative D call TRBD1 (5 bases). The CDR3 consists of 15 residues. Trimming removed 3 bases at V and 9 bases at J, with 16 bases between. Per the germline V gene, CDR1 is SGDLS and CDR2 is YYNGEE. CDR3 coding DNA: TGTGCCAGCAGCGCGGGGGGAGGGTACAGTTCACCCCTCCACTTT. Translated, it gives CASSAGGGYSSPLHF.

This clone was picked up one time. This rearrangement joins TRBV6-4 to TRBJ2-1; 11 bases align to TRBD2. Germline V gene lookup returns CDR1 MRHNA and CDR2 SNTAGT. Trimming took 6 bases from V and 7 from J; bases not matched to a gene: 2. The CDR3 spans 13 residues. CDR3 in amino acids: CASSRLAGNEQFF. The CDR3 bases are TGTGCCAGCAGCCGACTAGCGGGAAATGAGCAGTTCTTC.

The rearrangement joins TRBV28 to TRBJ2-2, with 9 positions matching TRBD1. Trimming removed 6 bases from V and 0 bases from J; junction bases left unmatched: 2. The CDR3 contains 15 residues. The germline gives CDR1 MDHEN, CDR2 SYDVKM. CDR3 sequence reads: CASSRQGANTGELFF. The CDR3 nucleotides read TGTGCCAGCAGCCGACAGGGGGCGAACACCGGGGAGCTGTTTTTT.

The J gene is TRBJ2-5, the V gene TRBV7-9; 8 nucleotides match TRBD2. Germline trimming cut 4 bases from V and 5 bases from J; bases unmatched to any gene: 9. This CDR3 has 15 residues. Germline V CDR1 and CDR2: SEHNR, FQNEAQ (reference sequence). CDR3 region: CASSYSGTRRETQYF. The CDR3 DNA sequence: TGTGCCAGCAGCTATTCCGGGACTAGGAGGGAGACCCAGTACTTC.

This chain links TRBV3-1 (or the pseudogene TRBV3-2) with TRBJ1-5; no clear D gene. Deletions cut 2 bases from V and 2 bases from J, with 7 bases between. The length of the CDR3 is 14 residues. The germline V gene encodes CDR1 LGHDT and CDR2 YNNKEL (reference sequence). CDR3 DNA: TGTGCCAGCAGCCAACAGGCGCGCAATCAGCCCCAGCATTTT. It specifies CASSQQARNQPQHF.

On this clone itself: The sample carries other DNA sequences with the same CDR3. V gene TRBV27 combines with J gene TRBJ1-2; 10 bases are a match to TRBD1. The V segment lost 5 bases and the J segment 8 bases; nucleotides outside the gene matches: 5. The CDR3 runs 13 residues. Germline-derived CDR1 and CDR2 are MNHEY and SMNVEV (reference sequence). CDR3 residues: CASSPDRGLGYTF. CDR3 nucleotides: TGTGCCAGCAGTCCGGACAGGGGGTTAGGCTACACCTTC.

The chain employs TRBV29-1 and TRBJ2-7; D call uncertain. The CDR3 length is 11 residues. With 4 bases removed from V and 2 bases from J, the gap between germline ends came to 6 bases. Germline loops: CDR1 SQVTM, CDR2 ANQGSEA. CDR3 loop: CSVVGAYEQYF. The CDR3 nucleotides are TGCAGCGTTGTTGGCGCCTACGAGCAGTACTTC.

As DNA, the CDR3 is TGTGCCAGCAGCTTAGTTCTGAACGGCTTAGCCAAAAACATTCAGTACTTC. As protein: CASSLVLNGLAKNIQYF. J is TRBJ2-4 and V is TRBV11-3; D is unresolved. Germline V lookup: CDR1 SGHNT, CDR2 YENEEA. CDR3 size: 17 residues. The germline V and J ends were trimmed by 1 base and 0 bases, with 13 bases remaining between them. The full variable domain, completed using reference TRBV11-3 and TRBJ2-4, is EAGVVQSPRYKIIEKKQPVAFWCNPISGHNTLYWYLQNLGQGPELLIRYENEEAVDDSQLPKDRFSAERLKGVDSTLKIQPAELGDSAVYLCASSLVLNGLAKNIQYFGAGTRLSVL.

This sequence joins TRBV12-5 and TRBJ2-6; D is uncertain. Germline CDR1 and CDR2: LGHNT and FRNRAP. The CDR3 runs to 15 residues. Deletions cut 1 base from V and 4 bases from J, with 8 bases between. For the CDR3, the DNA is TGTGCTAGTGGTTTGGGGGAACCCGGGGCCAACGTCCTGACTTTC. Its protein is CASGLGEPGANVLTF.

The chain uses TRBV14 and TRBJ1-3, with unresolved D. Trimming pared 4 bases from V and 3 bases from J, leaving 13 bases between. This CDR3 is built from 15 residues. Germline loops: CDR1 SGHDN, CDR2 FVKESK. The CDR3 DNA follows: TGTGCCAGCAGCCCCTTATCGGGGTTTGGAAACACCATATATTTT. Translating gives CASSPLSGFGNTIYF. Full variable domain (missing parts from reference TRBV14 and TRBJ1-3): EAGVTQFPSHSVIEKGQTVTLRCDPISGHDNLYWYRRVMGKEIKFLLHFVKESKQDESGMPNNRFLAERTGGTYSTLKVQPAELEDSGVYFCASSPLSGFGNTIYFGEGSWLTVV.

This chain connects TRBV5-5 to TRBJ2-7; 7 bases agree with TRBD1. Unmatched junction bases numbered 9, after V lost 0 bases and J lost 3 bases. CDR3 length: 16 amino acids. CDR1 and CDR2 from the germline V gene are SGHKS and YYEKEE (reference sequence). CDR3 in DNA: TGTGCCAGCAGCTTGGCTAAGACAGGGATGAACTACGAGCAGTACTTC. It specifies CASSLAKTGMNYEQYF.

The V gene is TRBV24-1, the J gene TRBJ1-1; 8 positions agree with TRBD1. Looked up from germline, CDR1 is KGHDR and CDR2 is SFDVKD. This CDR3 contains 15 residues. V was clipped by 3 bases and J by 3 bases; unmatched bases: 5. CDR3 loop: CATSDAGGADTEAFF. The CDR3 DNA is TGTGCCACCAGTGATGCAGGGGGCGCGGACACTGAAGCTTTCTTT.

This chain connects TRBV28 to TRBJ2-7; perhaps TRBD2 as D (5 bases). V lost 8 bases and J lost 0, with 14 bases in between. Germline V lookup: CDR1 MDHEN, CDR2 SYDVKM. The CDR3 extends over 14 amino acids. The CDR3 sequence is CASRRAESSYEQYF. The CDR3 DNA follows: TGTGCCAGCCGCAGAGCGGAGAGCTCCTACGAGCAGTACTTC.

This clone was found once. The chain combines TRBV2 with TRBJ1-1; 7 bases align to TRBD1. CDR3 length: 15 residues. Trimming at V came to 4 bases and at J to 5 bases, leaving 10 bases not matched to a gene. Looked up from germline, CDR1 is SNHLY and CDR2 is FYNNEI. The CDR3 DNA follows: TGTGCCAGCAGTGTAAACAGGGGAGGAGGGACTGAAGCTTTCTTT. Translation: CASSVNRGGGTEAFF.

V usage is TRBV19 and J usage is TRBJ1-1, with D possibly being TRBD1 (5 bases). CDR1 and CDR2 from the germline V gene are LNHDA and SQIVND (reference sequence). Trimming left V 0 bases short and J 4 bases short, with 12 bases between. The CDR3 covers 15 residues. CDR3 sequence (DNA): TGTGCCAGTAGTATAGAAGGGGCTCGGGGCACTGAAGCTTTCTTT. Its translation is CASSIEGARGTEAFF.

The chain uses TRBV7-9 and TRBJ2-1, with D uncertain. Trimming removed 7 bases from V and 4 bases from J, with 5 bases in between. Germline V CDR1 and CDR2: SEHNR, FQNEAQ (reference sequence). CDR3 length equals 11 residues. The CDR3 DNA is TGTGCCAGCAACTTGTACAATGAGCAGTTCTTC. Its protein product is CASNLYNEQFF.

The V gene is TRBV7-3, the J gene TRBJ2-3; 14 bases fit TRBD2. The CDR3 loop spans 15 amino acids. Trimming took 1 base from V and 9 from J; bases not matched to a gene: 3. Germline V CDR1 and CDR2: SGHTA, FQGTGA. CDR3 residues: CASSLRGTSGGTQYF. In nucleotides, the CDR3 is TGTGCCAGCAGCTTAAGGGGGACTAGCGGGGGAACGCAGTATTTT.

CDR3 in amino acids: CATSETLAGDGELFF. For the CDR3, the DNA is TGTGCCACCAGTGAAACGCTAGCGGGGGACGGGGAGCTGTTTTTT. This chain connects TRBV24-1 to TRBJ2-2; 10 bases agree with TRBD2. V lost 4 bases and J lost 7; bases outside the gene matches: 5. The CDR3 sequence is 15 residues long. Germline CDR1 and CDR2: KGHDR and SFDVKD.

J is TRBJ1-4 and V is TRBV27; D remains ambiguous. CDR3 length: 15 amino acids. V lost 3 bases and J lost 4, with 12 bases in between. Per germline, CDR1 MNHEY and CDR2 SMNVEV (reference sequence). The CDR3 bases are TGTGCCAGCAGTTTTGCCGGCAGCCTTAATGAAAAACTGTTTTTT. The encoded protein is CASSFAGSLNEKLFF.

This clone was recorded once. This chain connects TRBV3-1 (or the pseudogene TRBV3-2) to TRBJ1-6; D might be TRBD1 (6 bases). CDR3 length: 13 residues. The ends were cut back, 4 bases at V and 9 bases at J, with 10 bases in the middle. Germline values: CDR1 LGHDT, CDR2 YNNKEL (reference sequence). Written as DNA, the CDR3 is TGTGCCAGCAGCCGACGGGACACTTCACCCCTCCACTTT. This gives the protein CASSRRDTSPLHF.

CDR3 loop: CASSTRQNFYGYTF. DNA of the CDR3: TGTGCCAGCAGCACCCGACAGAACTTCTATGGCTACACCTTC. V and J are TRBV7-2 and TRBJ1-2; maybe TRBD1 (5 bases). V lost 5 bases and J lost 4, with 14 bases in between. Germline-derived CDR1 and CDR2 are SGHTA and FQGNSA. This CDR3 comprises 14 residues.

The rearrangement joins TRBV19 to TRBJ2-7; either TRBD1 or TRBD2 may supply D (5 bases each). The V end was cut by 5 bases, the J end by 1 base, with 12 bases between. The CDR3 loop spans 14 amino acids. CDR1 LNHDA and CDR2 SQIVND come from the germline V gene (reference sequence). The CDR3 spells CASSARDGSYEQYF. The CDR3 coding sequence is TGTGCCAGTAGTGCCCGGGACGGTTCCTACGAGCAGTACTTC.